Below, 2 T cell receptor beta chains from the same sample are listed, as sequenced in a study of cytomegalovirus exposure and HLA in healthy donors (dated 2017 in TCRdb). The library was generated by the immunoSEQ multiplex PCR assay. For the multiplex PCR, a mixture combining 60 forward primers for TCR Vbeta segments and 13 reverse primers for TCR Jbeta segments was used. TCRdb took this table from immuneACCESS and kept in-frame rearrangements with V and J called. Such tables lack part of the clones; where checked against another copy, unresolved V genes explain under half of the gap, and the rest is unexplained. This sample gives 150,000 or so clones in total; over 70% of them show up just once. Together, the top ten hold 13% to 15% of the sample. The specimen was PBMCs. Every receptor here comes from a woman aged 35 to 49 in good health and CMV-seronegative.

This clone was counted a single time. The V call is TRBV10-3, the J call TRBJ2-1, with D maybe TRBD2 (5 bases). V was cut by 3 bases and J by 6 bases, with 12 bases left in between. CDR3 length: 14 residues. The germline V gene has CDR1 ENHRY and CDR2 SYGVKD. Here the CDR3 reads CAISDGEGSNEQFF. The CDR3 nucleotides are TGTGCCATCAGTGACGGAGAGGGATCCAATGAGCAGTTCTTC.

The chain links TRBV28 to TRBJ2-5; perhaps TRBD2 as D (6 bases). Germline assignment: CDR1 MDHEN and CDR2 SYDVKM. The CDR3 sequence is 13 residues long. V was pared by 3 bases and J by 4 bases, with 9 bases between. This CDR3 reads CASSLSGVETQYF. Written as DNA, the CDR3 is TGTGCCAGCAGTTTGTCGGGGGTAGAGACCCAGTACTTC.